This T cell receptor (beta chain) was retrieved from a study of T cell responses to AZD1222 COVID-19 vaccine. Sequencing was performed with immunoSEQ multiplex PCR; in TCRdb, only in-frame clones are kept and a portion is missing. The sample holds approximately 110,000 clones, approximately 92% seen once. This CDR3 region has 13 residues. Trimming shortened V by 3 bases and J by 9 bases, and 15 bases separated the two germline ends. Per germline, CDR1 DFQATT and CDR2 SNEGSKA (reference sequence). The sequence was obtained from an adult in good health. The sequenced sample was peripheral blood, obtained on day 0 of AZD1222 vaccination. The chain recombines TRBV20-1 with TRBJ1-5; D may be TRBD1 (6 bases). CDR3 loop: CSASRAGAPPQHF. The CDR3 DNA sequence: TGCAGTGCTAGTAGGGCAGGGGCTCCGCCCCAGCATTTT.